This is a list of T cell receptor beta chains from one sample in a study of cytomegalovirus exposure and HLA in healthy donors. Profiled with immunoSEQ multiplex PCR; TCRdb holds only in-frame clones, not every one. The sample includes roughly 120,000 clones, about 10% of them seen just once. What was sequenced was PBMCs. The receptors were gathered from a man aged 25 to 40 in good health and CMV-seronegative. Both conserved end residues are part of each CDR3. D genes are given only for firm matches. Clone size is stated in some rows and not others, as once, few, many or a class when expanded.

TRBJ1-2 few TRBV20-1 NA TGCAGTCTCTACCGACACTTCGGCTACACCTTC CSLYRHFGYTF
TRBJ2-7 many TRBV6-1 TRBD1 TGTGCCAGCAGTGAAGCGGGGACAGGGGGCCACGAGCAGTACTTC CASSEAGTGGHEQYF
TRBJ1-3 NA TRBV6-1 NA TGTGCCAGCAGTGATGGGGCCTCTGGAAACACCATATATTTT CASSDGASGNTIYF
TRBJ1-2 NA TRBV28 NA TGTGCCAGCAGTTTCGGGGGGTATGGCTACACCTTC CASSFGGYGYTF
TRBJ2-7 NA TRBV2 TRBD1 TGTGCCAGCAGTGACGACAGGGGGAGGTACGAGCAGTACTTC CASSDDRGRYEQYF
TRBJ2-5 NA TRBV6-5 TRBD1 TGTGCCAGCAGGGGACAGGGGAGCCAAGAGACCCAGTACTTC CASRGQGSQETQYF
TRBJ1-2 few TRBV29-1 NA TGCAGCGTTGTATGGGAGGGAAGTGGCTACACCTTC CSVVWEGSGYTF
TRBJ2-3 few TRBV2 TRBD1 TGTGCCAGCAGCCAGACAGGGGGCCGCACAGATACGCAGTATTTT CASSQTGGRTDTQYF
TRBJ2-5 few TRBV5-1 TRBD1 TGCGCCAGCAGCCGGGGGACAGGGATTTACGAGACCCAGTACTTC CASSRGTGIYETQYF
TRBJ2-6 few TRBV27 NA TGTGCCAGCAGTCTCAGCTCTGGGGCCAACGTCCTGACTTTC CASSLSSGANVLTF
TRBJ1-3 NA TRBV4-1 NA TGCGCCAGCAGCCAAGACCCGGGCTCTGGAAACACCATATATTTT CASSQDPGSGNTIYF
TRBJ2-7 few TRBV4-1 NA TGCGCCAGCAGCCAACACCCCCCAGGGTTTGAATCCTACGAGCAGTACTTC CASSQHPPGFESYEQYF
TRBJ2-5 few TRBV29-1 NA TGCAGCGTTGAAGAAAGACGACACCTCCAAGAGACCCAGTACTTC CSVEERRHLQETQYF
TRBJ1-1 NA TRBV7-2 NA TGTGCCAGCAGCTTGTACAGGACGGTGAACACTGAAGCTTTCTTT CASSLYRTVNTEAFF
TRBJ2-7 few TRBV19 TRBD1 TGTGCCAGTAGTCTGGGGACAGGGATAAACTTC CASSLGTGINF
TRBJ1-1 NA TRBV27 NA TGTGCCAGCATTTCGACTTTAGGGACTAACACTGAAGCTTTCTTT CASISTLGTNTEAFF
TRBJ2-5 NA TRBV7-9 NA TGTGCCAGCAGCAGCTCGACCCAGTACTTC CASSSSTQYF
TRBJ1-2 few TRBV5-1 NA TGCGCCAGCAGCTTGGGACAGGAGAACTATGGCTACACCTTC CASSLGQENYGYTF
TRBJ2-2 few TRBV4-1 TRBD1 TGCGCCAGCAGCCAGAAAAGGGGACAGCCGAACACCGGGGAGCTGTTTTTT CASSQKRGQPNTGELFF
TRBJ2-2 few TRBV2 NA TGTGCCAGCCGGAGGCAGGCCAACACCGGGGAGCTGTTTTTT CASRRQANTGELFF
TRBJ2-2 NA TRBV19 NA TGTGCCAGTAGTACCACAGGGTCCGGGGAGCTGTTTTTT CASSTTGSGELFF
TRBJ1-4 few TRBV7-2 NA TGTGCCAGCAGCTTAGTAAATGAAAAACTGTTTTTT CASSLVNEKLFF
TRBJ1-2 NA TRBV28 TRBD1 TGTGCCAGCAGCTGGGGACAGACCTATGGCTACACCTTC CASSWGQTYGYTF
TRBJ2-1 NA TRBV15 TRBD2 TGTGCCACCAGCAGAGAGGGACTAACAACAGGAGATGAGCAGTTCTTC CATSREGLTTGDEQFF
TRBJ2-3 few TRBV19 NA TGTGCCACCGCCGGGACTCCCATCCCCGATACGCAGTATTTT CATAGTPIPDTQYF
TRBJ2-3 few TRBV5-1 NA TGCGCCAGCAGCCCAAGGACGGGATCCGGTGATACGCAGTATTTT CASSPRTGSGDTQYF
TRBJ2-6 few TRBV15 NA TGTGCCACCAGCAGAGCGACAGGGGCCAACGTCCTGACTTTC CATSRATGANVLTF
TRBJ2-7 NA TRBV19 NA TGTGCCAGTAAGGGGGACCCTAGCAACTCCTACGAGCAGTACTTC CASKGDPSNSYEQYF
TRBJ2-2 few TRBV6-5 NA TGTGCCAGCAGTTATCGGTCGAACACCGGGGAGCTGTTTTTT CASSYRSNTGELFF
TRBJ2-3 few TRBV29-1 NA TGCAGCGTTGGGACTTCCCCTGATACGCAGTATTTT CSVGTSPDTQYF
TRBJ2-1 few TRBV6-5 NA TGTGCCAGCAGTCTTGACAGGCGCTCCTACAATGAGCAGTTCTTC CASSLDRRSYNEQFF
TRBJ2-1 few TRBV9 TRBD2 TGTGCCAGCAGCGTAGGGTTAGCGGGATCCTACAATGAGCAGTTCTTC CASSVGLAGSYNEQFF
TRBJ2-7 few TRBV9 TRBD2 TGTGCCAGCAGCGCCCGGGGGGGCCACGAGCAGTACTTC CASSARGGHEQYF
TRBJ1-1 NA TRBV5-4 TRBD1 TGTGCCAGCAGCCTCCGGGACAGGCTAAACACTGAAGCTTTCTTT CASSLRDRLNTEAFF
TRBJ2-1 NA TRBV15 NA TGTGCCACCAGCCCTCTGGGCCTTCGGCGGTTCTTC CATSPLGLRRFF
TRBJ2-3 NA TRBV19 NA TGTGCCAGTAGTAACCGACAGCCAATCACAGATACGCAGTATTTT CASSNRQPITDTQYF
TRBJ1-4 few TRBV18 TRBD1 TGTGCCAGCTCACCCGGGACAGGGGGCCTCCCTGAAAAACTGTTTTTT CASSPGTGGLPEKLFF
TRBJ2-2 NA TRBV5-6 TRBD1 TGTGCCAGCAGCTCACCGGTAGGGGGCGTTGCCGGGGAGCTGTTTTTT CASSSPVGGVAGELFF
TRBJ1-4 NA TRBV9 NA TGTGCCAGCAGCGTAGGCCCAAGAGATGAAAAACTGTTTTTT CASSVGPRDEKLFF
TRBJ2-7 few TRBV19 TRBD1 TGTGCCAGTAGTATTTACAGGGGTGGGTCCTACGAGCAGTACTTC CASSIYRGGSYEQYF
TRBJ2-1 NA TRBV10-3 TRBD1 TGTGCCTCGACAGGGGGCTCCTACAATGAGCAGTTCTTC CASTGGSYNEQFF
TRBJ1-1 few TRBV4-2 NA TGTGCCAGCAGCCAAGACAGAGCCAGGGGAGATGAAGCTTTCTTT CASSQDRARGDEAFF
TRBJ1-5 NA TRBV18 NA TGTGCCAGCTCACCAATGGGGCTCCAGCCCCAGCATTTT CASSPMGLQPQHF
TRBJ2-2 few TRBV7-3 TRBD1 TGTGCCAGCAGCTTAATGACAGGGGGGAACACCGGGGAGCTGTTTTTT CASSLMTGGNTGELFF
TRBJ1-1 few TRBV5-1 NA TGCGCCAGCAGCTCAACAGGGATGAACACTGAAGCTTTCTTT CASSSTGMNTEAFF
TRBJ2-1 NA TRBV5-1 TRBD1 TGCGCCAGCAGCGCCGGGACAGGGGGCGCAGGCTTCCAGTTCTTC CASSAGTGGAGFQFF
TRBJ2-1 few TRBV6-5 NA TGTGCCAGCAGTTACAGACGGGGAGACTACAATGAGCAGTTCTTC CASSYRRGDYNEQFF
TRBJ1-1 few TRBV5-1 NA TGCGCCAGCACCCCGCCGGGGGAATTAAACACTGAAGCTTTCTTT CASTPPGELNTEAFF
TRBJ2-7 few TRBV6-5 TRBD1 TGTGCCAGCAGTTTCTCGGGACAGGCTGGGGGTTACGAGCAGTACTTC CASSFSGQAGGYEQYF
TRBJ2-7 many TRBV15 NA TGTGCCACCAGCAGAGAAATTAACGAGCAGTACTTC CATSREINEQYF
TRBJ2-1 NA TRBV7-9 TRBD1 TGTGCCAGCAGCCACAGGGGGGACAGCTCCTACAATGAGCAGTTCTTC CASSHRGDSSYNEQFF
TRBJ1-2 few TRBV4-2 TRBD1 TGTGCCAGCAGCCAGGGGTTACAGGGGGTTCCTAACTATGGCTACACCTTC CASSQGLQGVPNYGYTF
TRBJ1-5 few TRBV12-5 NA TGTGCTAGTGGTTTGCTCTCCACAGGTAATCAGCCCCAGCATTTT CASGLLSTGNQPQHF
TRBJ2-3 NA TRBV29-1 TRBD1 TGCAGCGTTCGGACAGGGAGCGCAGATACGCAGTATTTT CSVRTGSADTQYF